Given below is one T cell receptor (beta chain) in context. Germline values: CDR1 MNHEY, CDR2 SVGAGI. CDR3 length: 12 amino acids. Trimming left V 5 bases short and J 4 bases short, with 5 bases between. This entry belongs to a study of CD8+ T cells in alopecia areata. RNA was extracted and reverse transcribed into cDNA as the sequencing template. Repertoires were generated with immunoSEQ multiplex PCR, while TCRdb's copy carries only in-frame clones and drops some. The table has some 96,000 clones, around 55% seen once. Treatment meaning: oral pan-JAK inhibitor, 5-10 mg twice daily. The receptor was derived from a human donor with alopecia areata. The specimen comprised CD8+ T cells sorted from blood, sampled at week 4, from a patient treated with tofacitinib. This chain uses TRBV6-5 with TRBJ1-4; no definite D call. CDR3 nucleotides: TGTGCCAGCAGTAATCTTAATGAAAAACTGTTTTTT. This sequence encodes CASSNLNEKLFF.